The clone carrying this T cell receptor beta chain has a handful of counts. Assay: immunoSEQ multiplex PCR; the TCRdb copy retains only in-frame clones and omits some. The sample yields about 82,000 clones, about 76% seen once. The sample originates from a study of blood T cell repertoires in COVID-19. V trimming: 5 bases; J trimming: 1 base; junction bases outside the gene matches: 4. From germline, CDR1 is MNHEY and CDR2 SMNVEV (reference sequence). This CDR3 comprises 14 residues. Sequencing was done on a sample of peripheral blood. The clonotype was recovered from a man older than 75 with acute or convalescent COVID-19. This chain connects TRBV27 to TRBJ1-1, with 7 bases lining up with TRBD1. The CDR3 DNA reads as TGTGCCAGCAGTCGGGCAGGGGGGAACACTGAAGCTTTCTTT. Amino acids: CASSRAGGNTEAFF.